The sequence of this T cell receptor (beta chain) was determined in a study of cytotoxic CD8 clonotypes in ibrutinib-treated CLL (dated by TCRdb to the early 2020s). The study in broad terms: The cohort had some eleven relapsed/refractory and about 15 treatment-naive patients; approximately 17 were IGHV unmutated. Responses were partial in some 24 patients and complete in 2; after median approximately 69 months follow-up, roughly 14 stayed in remission and approximately twelve progressed. Response samples were obtained after a median of around 11 months of treatment, with a range of about 6 to 36 months. Samples averaged 255,043 productive templates and around 91,000 productive rearrangements. Of the approximately 91 people in the trial, roughly 27 had longitudinal samples available. Cryopreserved peripheral blood mononuclear cells were collected before treatment, at response, and at either disease progression or sustained remission. Every sample from remission and from progressive disease was obtained while the patients were still on ibrutinib.

In regard to this clone: Its antigen specificity is not known. It has no much larger one-base neighbor in the sample; base qualities were not kept.

The goal of deep resolution MiSeq sequencing was a depth between 1 in 1 million and 1 in 200,000 T cells, and coverage averaged 10x per clonotype. The immunoSEQ hsTCRB Kit was used to generate TCR beta libraries. Per the authors' processing: The data were analyzed with ImmunoSEQ Analyzer and ImmunoSEQ Data Assistant, and V, D and J gene assignments followed IMGT definitions. Clonality was computed as one minus normalized Shannon entropy of productive rearrangement frequencies, ranging from 0 to 1. Only overrepresented clonotypes making up at least 0.05% of each patient's repertoire were included in the public clonotype analysis. Some 14 age-matched healthy donor repertoires from immuneACCESS served as clonality controls. What TCRdb holds here is the immuneACCESS table cut down to in-frame rearrangements. Part of the clones is not present; checked against another copy, under half of the missing clones reflect an unresolved V gene, and the others are unexplained. The D gene and trimming were derived from the DNA, and the V and J assignments and clone size from that table. The sample profile shows more than 110,000 clones; around 81% of them were found once. Approximately 7.6% of the sample belongs to the ten largest clones.

Overall study outcomes, separate from this receptor: At baseline, clonality was higher than in age-matched healthy donors and showed a strong correlation with circulating CD8+ T-cell counts. Clonality increased at ibrutinib response, stayed stable in sustained remission, and fell back toward baseline at progression. Sampling times were not matched between patients in sustained remission and patients whose disease was progressing, and lymph node repertoires were not examined. Public clonotypes were found to be uncommon and were observed to contract or remain stable during treatment; the increase in clonality was shown to reflect expansion of private clonotypes at ibrutinib response.

Around 2 micrograms of genomic DNA were extracted from cryopreserved PBMCs for TCR beta library preparation. Longitudinal blood samples from CLL patients receiving ibrutinib monotherapy were subjected to high-throughput TCR beta sequencing. The patients took part in an open-label, single-center phase 2 trial of ibrutinib monotherapy. Unmatched junction bases come to 1, with V trimmed by 0 bases and J by 2 bases. CDR1 and CDR2 are drawn from the germline V gene (reference sequence): SGHNT, YYREEE. The CDR3, cysteine through phenylalanine, is 14 amino acids long. Only the CDR3 region is kept as DNA, spanning 42 bases read in frame from base 1.

Sequencing used PBMCs, obtained after 36 months of ibrutinib treatment. This clonotype was sampled from a human donor with chronic lymphocytic leukemia. Recombination joined TRBV5-4 with TRBJ2-5; 7 bases in between match TRBD2. The DNA sequence reads TGTGCCAGCAGCTTGGCCGGGGGGCAAGAGACCCAGTACTTC. It codes for CASSLAGGQETQYF.